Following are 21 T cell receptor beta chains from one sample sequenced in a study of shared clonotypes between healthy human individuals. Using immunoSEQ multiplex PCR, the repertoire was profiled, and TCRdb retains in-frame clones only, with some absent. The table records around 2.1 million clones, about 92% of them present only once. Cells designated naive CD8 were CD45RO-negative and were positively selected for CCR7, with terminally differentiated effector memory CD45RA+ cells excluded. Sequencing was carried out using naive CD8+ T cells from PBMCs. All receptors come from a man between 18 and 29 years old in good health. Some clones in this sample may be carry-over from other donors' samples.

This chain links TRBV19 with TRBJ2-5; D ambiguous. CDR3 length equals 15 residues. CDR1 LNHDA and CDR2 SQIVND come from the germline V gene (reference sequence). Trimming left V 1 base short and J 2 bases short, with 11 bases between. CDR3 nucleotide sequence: TGTGCCAGTAGTATAGGGGCAGTAAAGCAAGAGACCCAGTACTTC. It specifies CASSIGAVKQETQYF.

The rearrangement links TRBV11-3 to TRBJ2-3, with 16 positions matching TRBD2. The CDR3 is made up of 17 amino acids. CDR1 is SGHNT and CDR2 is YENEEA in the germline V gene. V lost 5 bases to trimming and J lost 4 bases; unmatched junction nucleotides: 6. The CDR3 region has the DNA TGTGCCAGCAGCCCGGGACTAGCGGGAGGGCTCTCAGATACGCAGTATTTT. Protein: CASSPGLAGGLSDTQYF.

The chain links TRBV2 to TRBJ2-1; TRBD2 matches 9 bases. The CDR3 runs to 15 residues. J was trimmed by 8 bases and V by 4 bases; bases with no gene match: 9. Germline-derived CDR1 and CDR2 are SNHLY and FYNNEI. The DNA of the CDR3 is TGTGCCAGCAGTGGCGCGACTAGCGGACGCCATGAGCAGTTCTTC. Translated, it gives CASSGATSGRHEQFF.

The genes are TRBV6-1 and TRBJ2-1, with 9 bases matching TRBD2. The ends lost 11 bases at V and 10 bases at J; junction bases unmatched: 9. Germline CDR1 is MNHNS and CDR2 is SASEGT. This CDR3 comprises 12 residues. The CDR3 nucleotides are TGTGCCGTGGGACTAGCTGGAAAAGAGCAGTTCTTC. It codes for CAVGLAGKEQFF.

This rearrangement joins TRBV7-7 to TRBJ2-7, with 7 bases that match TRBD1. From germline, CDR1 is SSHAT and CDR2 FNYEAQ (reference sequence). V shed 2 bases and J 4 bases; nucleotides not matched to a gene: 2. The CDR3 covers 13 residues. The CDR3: CASSLRQGYEQYF. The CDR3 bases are TGTGCCAGCAGCTTAAGACAGGGATACGAGCAGTACTTC.

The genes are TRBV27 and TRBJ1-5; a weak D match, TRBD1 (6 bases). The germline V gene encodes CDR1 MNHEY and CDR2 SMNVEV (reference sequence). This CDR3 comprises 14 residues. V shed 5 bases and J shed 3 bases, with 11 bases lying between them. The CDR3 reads CASSAGVYNQPQHF. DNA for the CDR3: TGTGCCAGCAGTGCAGGGGTATACAATCAGCCCCAGCATTTT.

CDR3 bases: TGTGCCAGCAGCTTCCCGACAGGAGAGAACTCTGGGGCCAACGTCCTGACTTTC. Protein: CASSFPTGENSGANVLTF. V and J are TRBV9 and TRBJ2-6; possible D gene TRBD1, 6 bases. CDR1 and CDR2 from the germline V gene are SGDLS and YYNGEE. Trimming stripped 4 bases from V and 0 bases from J, with 17 bases between. The CDR3 covers 18 residues. Looking up the rest from reference TRBV9 and TRBJ2-6 gives the full variable domain: DSGVTQTPKHLITATGQRVTLRCSPRSGDLSVYWYQQSLDQGLQFLIQYYNGEERAKGNILERFSAQQFPDLHSELNLSSLELGDSALYFCASSFPTGENSGANVLTFGAGSRLTVL.

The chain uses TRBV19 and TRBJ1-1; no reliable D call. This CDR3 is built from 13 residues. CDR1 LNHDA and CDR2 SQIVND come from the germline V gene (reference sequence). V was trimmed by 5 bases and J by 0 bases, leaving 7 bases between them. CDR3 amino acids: CASSVWMNTEAFF. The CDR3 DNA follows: TGTGCCAGTAGTGTTTGGATGAACACTGAAGCTTTCTTT.

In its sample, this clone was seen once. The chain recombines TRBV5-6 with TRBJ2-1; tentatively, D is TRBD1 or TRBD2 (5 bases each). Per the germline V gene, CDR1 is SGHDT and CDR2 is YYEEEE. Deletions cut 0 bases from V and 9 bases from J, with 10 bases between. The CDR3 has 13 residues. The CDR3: CASSLAAGAEQFF. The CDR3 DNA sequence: TGTGCCAGCAGCTTGGCGGCCGGGGCTGAGCAGTTCTTC. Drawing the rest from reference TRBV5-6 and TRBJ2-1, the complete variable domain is DAGVTQSPTHLIKTRGQQVTLRCSPKSGHDTVSWYQQALGQGPQFIFQYYEEEERQRGNFPDRFSGHQFPNYSSELNVNALLLGDSALYLCASSLAAGAEQFFGPGTRLTVL.

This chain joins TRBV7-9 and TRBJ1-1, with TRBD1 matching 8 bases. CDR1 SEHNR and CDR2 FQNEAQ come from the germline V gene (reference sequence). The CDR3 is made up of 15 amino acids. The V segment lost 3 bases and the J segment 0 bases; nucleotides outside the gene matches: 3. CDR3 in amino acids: CASSFDRGMNTEAFF. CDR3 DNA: TGTGCCAGCAGCTTTGACAGGGGCATGAACACTGAAGCTTTCTTT.

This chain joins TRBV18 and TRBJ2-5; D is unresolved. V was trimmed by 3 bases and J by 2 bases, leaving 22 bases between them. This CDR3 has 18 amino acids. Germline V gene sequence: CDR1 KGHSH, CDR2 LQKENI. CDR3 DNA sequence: TGTGCCAGCTCACCGGCCGCGCGGAGTGTACTACTACAAGAGACCCAGTACTTC. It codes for CASSPAARSVLLQETQYF.

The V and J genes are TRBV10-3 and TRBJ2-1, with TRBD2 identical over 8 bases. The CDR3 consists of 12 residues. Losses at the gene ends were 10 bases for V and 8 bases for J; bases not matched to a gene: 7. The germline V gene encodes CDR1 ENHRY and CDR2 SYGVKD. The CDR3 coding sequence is TGTGCCACCGGAGCGGGAGCTTATGAGCAGTTCTTC. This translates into CATGAGAYEQFF.

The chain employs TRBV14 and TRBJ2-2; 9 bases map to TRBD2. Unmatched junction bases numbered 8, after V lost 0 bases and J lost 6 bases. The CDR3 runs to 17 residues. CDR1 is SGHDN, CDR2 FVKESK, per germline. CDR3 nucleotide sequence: TGTGCCAGCAGCCAAGACGCGTCTAGCGGGAAATCCGGGGAGCTGTTTTTT. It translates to CASSQDASSGKSGELFF.

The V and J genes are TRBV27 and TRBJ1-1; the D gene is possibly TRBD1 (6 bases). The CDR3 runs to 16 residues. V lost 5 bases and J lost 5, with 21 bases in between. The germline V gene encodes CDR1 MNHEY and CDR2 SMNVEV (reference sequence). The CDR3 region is CASSHVLRGGGTEAFF. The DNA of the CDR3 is TGTGCCAGCAGTCACGTCCTGAGGGGGGGTGGGACTGAAGCTTTCTTT.

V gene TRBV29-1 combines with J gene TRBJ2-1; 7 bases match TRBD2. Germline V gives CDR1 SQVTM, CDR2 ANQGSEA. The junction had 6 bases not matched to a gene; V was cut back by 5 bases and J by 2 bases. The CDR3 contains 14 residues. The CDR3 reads CSVPTAGAYNEQFF. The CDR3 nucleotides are TGCAGCGTTCCTACGGCGGGGGCCTACAATGAGCAGTTCTTC.

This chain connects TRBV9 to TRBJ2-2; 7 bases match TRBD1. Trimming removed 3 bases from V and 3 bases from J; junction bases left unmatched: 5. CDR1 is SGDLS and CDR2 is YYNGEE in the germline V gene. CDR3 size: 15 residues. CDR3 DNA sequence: TGTGCCAGCAGCGATCGGACAGGCTACACCGGGGAGCTGTTTTTT. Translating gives CASSDRTGYTGELFF. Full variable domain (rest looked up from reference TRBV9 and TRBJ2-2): DSGVTQTPKHLITATGQRVTLRCSPRSGDLSVYWYQQSLDQGLQFLIQYYNGEERAKGNILERFSAQQFPDLHSELNLSSLELGDSALYFCASSDRTGYTGELFFGEGSRLTVL.

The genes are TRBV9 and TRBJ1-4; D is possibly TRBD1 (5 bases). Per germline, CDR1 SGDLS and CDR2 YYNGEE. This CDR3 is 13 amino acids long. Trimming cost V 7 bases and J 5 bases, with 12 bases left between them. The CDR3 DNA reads TGTGCCAGCGCATCGGGGGGAAATGAAAAACTGTTTTTT. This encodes CASASGGNEKLFF.

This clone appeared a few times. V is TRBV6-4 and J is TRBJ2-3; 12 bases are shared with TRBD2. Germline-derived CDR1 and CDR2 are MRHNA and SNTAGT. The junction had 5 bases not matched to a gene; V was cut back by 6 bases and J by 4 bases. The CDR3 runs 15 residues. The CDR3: CASSLTSGSADTQYF. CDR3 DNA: TGTGCCAGCAGCCTGACTAGCGGGAGTGCAGATACGCAGTATTTT.

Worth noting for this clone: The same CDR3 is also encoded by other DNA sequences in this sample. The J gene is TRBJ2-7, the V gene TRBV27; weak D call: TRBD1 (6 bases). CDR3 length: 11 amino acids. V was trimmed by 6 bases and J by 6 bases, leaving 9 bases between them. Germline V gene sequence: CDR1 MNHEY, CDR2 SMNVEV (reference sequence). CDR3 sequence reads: CASSLGGEQYF. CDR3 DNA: TGTGCCAGCAGCTTAGGGGGCGAGCAGTACTTC.

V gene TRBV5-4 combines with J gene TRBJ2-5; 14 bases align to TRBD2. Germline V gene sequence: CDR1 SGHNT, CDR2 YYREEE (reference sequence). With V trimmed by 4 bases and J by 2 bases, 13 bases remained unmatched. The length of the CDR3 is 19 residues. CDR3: CASSPRLAGGPHQQETQYF. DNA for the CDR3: TGTGCCAGCAGCCCTAGACTAGCGGGAGGGCCGCACCAACAAGAGACCCAGTACTTC.

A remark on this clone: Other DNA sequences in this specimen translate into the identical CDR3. The DNA for the CDR3 is TGTGCCAGCAGCTTAGATCGGACTGAAGCTTTCTTT. Residues: CASSLDRTEAFF. The chain recombines TRBV7-9 with TRBJ1-1, with D uncertain. V lost 1 base to trimming and J lost 5 bases, with 5 bases between them. Germline V gives CDR1 SEHNR, CDR2 FQNEAQ (reference sequence). The CDR3 is 12 amino acids.